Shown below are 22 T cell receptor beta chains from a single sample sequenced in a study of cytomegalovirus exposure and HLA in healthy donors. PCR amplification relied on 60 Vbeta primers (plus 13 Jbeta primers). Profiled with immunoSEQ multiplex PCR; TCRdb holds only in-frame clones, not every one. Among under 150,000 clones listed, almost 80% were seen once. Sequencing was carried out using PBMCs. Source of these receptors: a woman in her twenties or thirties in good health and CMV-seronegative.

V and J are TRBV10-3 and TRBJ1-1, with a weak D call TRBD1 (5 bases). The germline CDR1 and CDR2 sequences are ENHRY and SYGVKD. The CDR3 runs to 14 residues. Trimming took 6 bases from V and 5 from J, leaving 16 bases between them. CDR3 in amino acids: CAISPGTGGTEAFF. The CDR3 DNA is TGTGCCATCAGCCCCGGGACCGGAGGGACTGAAGCTTTCTTT.

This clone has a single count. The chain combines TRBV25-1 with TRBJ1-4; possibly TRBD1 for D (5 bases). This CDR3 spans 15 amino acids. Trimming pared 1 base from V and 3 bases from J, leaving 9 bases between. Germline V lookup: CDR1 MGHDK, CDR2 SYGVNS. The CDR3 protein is CASSESTDPNEKLFF. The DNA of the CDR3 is TGTGCCAGCAGTGAATCGACAGACCCTAATGAAAAACTGTTTTTT.

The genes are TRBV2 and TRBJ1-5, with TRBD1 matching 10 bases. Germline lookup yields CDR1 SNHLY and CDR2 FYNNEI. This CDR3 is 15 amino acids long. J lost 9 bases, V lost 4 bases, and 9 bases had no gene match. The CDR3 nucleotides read TGTGCCAGCAGTGCCGGGACAGGGGTCGGCCTGCCCCAGCATTTT. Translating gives CASSAGTGVGLPQHF.

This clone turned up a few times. The CDR3 bases are TGTGCCAGCAGTTACTCGAGGGGACAAGGGTATGGCTACACCTTC. Protein product: CASSYSRGQGYGYTF. The chain has TRBV6-5 and TRBJ1-2, with D maybe TRBD1 (6 bases). Looked up from germline, CDR1 is MNHEY and CDR2 is SVGAGI. The CDR3 totals 15 residues. The ends were cut back, 0 bases at V and 5 bases at J, with 13 bases in the middle.

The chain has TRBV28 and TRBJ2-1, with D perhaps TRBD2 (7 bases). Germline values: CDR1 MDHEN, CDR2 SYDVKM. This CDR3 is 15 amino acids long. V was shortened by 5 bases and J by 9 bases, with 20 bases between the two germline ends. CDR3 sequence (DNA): TGTGCCAGCAGTCCCAGGCCCCCGGGGGGCAGTGAGCAGTTCTTC. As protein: CASSPRPPGGSEQFF.

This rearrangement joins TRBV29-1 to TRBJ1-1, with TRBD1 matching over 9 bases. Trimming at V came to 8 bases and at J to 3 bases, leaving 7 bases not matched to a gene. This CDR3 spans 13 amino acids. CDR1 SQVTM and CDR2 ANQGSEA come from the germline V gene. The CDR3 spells CSFRTGVDTEAFF. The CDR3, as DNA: TGCAGCTTTCGGACAGGGGTGGACACTGAAGCTTTCTTT.

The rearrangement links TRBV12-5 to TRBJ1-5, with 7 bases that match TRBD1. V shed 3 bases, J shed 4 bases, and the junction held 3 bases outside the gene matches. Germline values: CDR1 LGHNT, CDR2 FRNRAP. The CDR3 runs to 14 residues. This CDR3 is CASGLGGENQPQHF. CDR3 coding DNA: TGTGCTAGTGGTTTAGGGGGCGAAAATCAGCCCCAGCATTTT.

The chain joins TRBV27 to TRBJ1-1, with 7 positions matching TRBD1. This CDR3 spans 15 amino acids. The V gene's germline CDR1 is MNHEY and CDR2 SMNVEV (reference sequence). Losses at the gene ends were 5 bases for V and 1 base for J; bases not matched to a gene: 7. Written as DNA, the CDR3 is TGTGCCAGCAGTGTGCGACAGGGTCCGAACACTGAAGCTTTCTTT. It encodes CASSVRQGPNTEAFF.

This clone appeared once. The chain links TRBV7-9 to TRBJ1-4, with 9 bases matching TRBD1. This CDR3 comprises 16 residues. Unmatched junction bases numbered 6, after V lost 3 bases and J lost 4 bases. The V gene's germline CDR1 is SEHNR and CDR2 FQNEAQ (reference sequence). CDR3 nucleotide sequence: TGTGCCAGCAGCTTTGGGACAGGGAGAGATAATGAAAAACTGTTTTTT. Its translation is CASSFGTGRDNEKLFF.

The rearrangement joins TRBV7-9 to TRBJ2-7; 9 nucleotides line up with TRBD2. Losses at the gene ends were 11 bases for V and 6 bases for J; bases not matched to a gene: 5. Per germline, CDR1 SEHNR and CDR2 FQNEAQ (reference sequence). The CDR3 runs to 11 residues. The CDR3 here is CAGRGGGEQYF. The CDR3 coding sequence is TGTGCCGGGCGGGGGGGCGGCGAGCAGTACTTC.

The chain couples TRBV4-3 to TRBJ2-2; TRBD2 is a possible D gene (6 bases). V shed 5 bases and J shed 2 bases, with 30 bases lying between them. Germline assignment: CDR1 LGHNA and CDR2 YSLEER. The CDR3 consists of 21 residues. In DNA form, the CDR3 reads TGCGCCAGCAGCTCACTGGACTACGAGCTACACGCGAACGGAAACACCGGGGAGCTGTTTTTT. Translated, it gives CASSSLDYELHANGNTGELFF.

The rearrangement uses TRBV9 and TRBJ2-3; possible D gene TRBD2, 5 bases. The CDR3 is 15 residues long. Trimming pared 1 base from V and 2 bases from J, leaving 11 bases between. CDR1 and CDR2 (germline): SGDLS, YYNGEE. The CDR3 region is CASSVLRGNTDTQYF. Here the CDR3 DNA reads TGTGCCAGCAGCGTATTAAGAGGGAACACAGATACGCAGTATTTT.

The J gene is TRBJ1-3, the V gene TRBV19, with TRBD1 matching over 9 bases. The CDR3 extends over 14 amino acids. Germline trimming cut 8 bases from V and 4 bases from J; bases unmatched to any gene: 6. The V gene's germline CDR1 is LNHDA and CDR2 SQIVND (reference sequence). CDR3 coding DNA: TGTGCCAGTGCCGGGACAGGGCGCGGAAACACCATATATTTT. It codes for CASAGTGRGNTIYF.

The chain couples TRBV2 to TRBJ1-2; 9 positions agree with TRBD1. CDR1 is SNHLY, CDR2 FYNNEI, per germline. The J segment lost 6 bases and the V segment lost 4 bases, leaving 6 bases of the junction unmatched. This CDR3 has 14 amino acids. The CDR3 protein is CASSGDRAANGYTF. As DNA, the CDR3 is TGTGCCAGCAGTGGGGACAGGGCAGCAAATGGCTACACCTTC.

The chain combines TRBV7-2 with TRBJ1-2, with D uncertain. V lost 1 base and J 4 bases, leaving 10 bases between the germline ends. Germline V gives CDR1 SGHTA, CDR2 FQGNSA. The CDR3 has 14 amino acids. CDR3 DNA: TGTGCCAGCAGCTTAGTGGCGGGCAGCTATGGCTACACCTTC. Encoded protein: CASSLVAGSYGYTF.

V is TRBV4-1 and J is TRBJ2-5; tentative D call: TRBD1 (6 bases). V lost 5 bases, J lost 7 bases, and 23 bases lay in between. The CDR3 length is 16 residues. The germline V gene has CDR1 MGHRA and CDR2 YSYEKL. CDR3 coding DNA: TGCGCCAGCAGCTTCCGGGTTGGCAGGGGCGAGGGGACCCAGTACTTC. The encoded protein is CASSFRVGRGEGTQYF.

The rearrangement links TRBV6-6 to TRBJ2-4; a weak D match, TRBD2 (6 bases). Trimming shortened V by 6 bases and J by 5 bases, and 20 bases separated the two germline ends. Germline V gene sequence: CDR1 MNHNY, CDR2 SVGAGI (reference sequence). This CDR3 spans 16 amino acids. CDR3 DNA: TGTGCCAGCAGCCCCGGGGTATGGGAGCGGGAAAACATTCAGTACTTC. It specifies CASSPGVWERENIQYF.

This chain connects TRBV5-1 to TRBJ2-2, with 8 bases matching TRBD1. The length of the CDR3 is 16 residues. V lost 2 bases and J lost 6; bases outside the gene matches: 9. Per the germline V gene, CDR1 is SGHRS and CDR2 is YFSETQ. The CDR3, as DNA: TGCGCCAGCAGCTTCACCTCGGACAGGGCGGCCGGGGAGCTGTTTTTT. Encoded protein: CASSFTSDRAAGELFF.

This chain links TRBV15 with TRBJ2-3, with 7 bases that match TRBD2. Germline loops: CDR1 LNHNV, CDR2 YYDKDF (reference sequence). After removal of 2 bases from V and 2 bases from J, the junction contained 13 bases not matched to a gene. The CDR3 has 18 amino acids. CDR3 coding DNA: TGTGCCACCAGCAGATTGACAACCGGGACTACAACCACAGATACGCAGTATTTT. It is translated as CATSRLTTGTTTTDTQYF.

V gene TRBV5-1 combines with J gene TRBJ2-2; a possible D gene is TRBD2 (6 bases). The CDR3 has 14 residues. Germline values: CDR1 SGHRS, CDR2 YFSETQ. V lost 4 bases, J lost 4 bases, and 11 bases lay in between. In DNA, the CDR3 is TGCGCCAGCAGCGGAGGGGCCGGCACCGGGGAGCTGTTTTTT. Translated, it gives CASSGGAGTGELFF.

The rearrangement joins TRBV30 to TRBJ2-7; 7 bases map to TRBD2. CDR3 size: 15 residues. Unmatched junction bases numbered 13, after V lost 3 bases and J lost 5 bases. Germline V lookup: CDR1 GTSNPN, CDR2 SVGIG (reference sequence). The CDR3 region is CAWSHPRGGFDEQYF. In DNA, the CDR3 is TGTGCCTGGAGCCACCCTCGGGGAGGGTTCGACGAGCAGTACTTC.

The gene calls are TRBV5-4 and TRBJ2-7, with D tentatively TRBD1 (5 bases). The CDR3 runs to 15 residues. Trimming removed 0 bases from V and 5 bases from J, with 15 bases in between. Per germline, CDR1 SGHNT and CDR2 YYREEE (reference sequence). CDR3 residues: CASSLVGLVGDEQYF. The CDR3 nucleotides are TGTGCCAGCAGCTTGGTGGGGTTGGTAGGGGACGAGCAGTACTTC. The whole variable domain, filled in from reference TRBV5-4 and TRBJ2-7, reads ETGVTQSPTHLIKTRGQQVTLRCSSQSGHNTVSWYQQALGQGPQFIFQYYREEENGRGNFPPRFSGLQFPNYSSELNVNALELDDSALYLCASSLVGLVGDEQYFGPGTRLTVT.